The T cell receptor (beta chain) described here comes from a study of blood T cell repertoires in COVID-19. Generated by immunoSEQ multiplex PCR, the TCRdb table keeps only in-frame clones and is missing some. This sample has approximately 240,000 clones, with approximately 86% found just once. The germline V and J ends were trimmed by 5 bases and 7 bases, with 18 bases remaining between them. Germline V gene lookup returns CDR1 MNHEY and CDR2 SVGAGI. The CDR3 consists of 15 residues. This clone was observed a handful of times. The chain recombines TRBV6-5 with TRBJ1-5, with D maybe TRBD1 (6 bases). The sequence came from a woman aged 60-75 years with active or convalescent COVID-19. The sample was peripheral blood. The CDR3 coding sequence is TGTGCCAGCAGTACGGACAGTGGATTGGGGCAGCCCCAGCATTTT. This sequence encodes CASSTDSGLGQPQHF.